This T cell receptor beta chain was identified during a study of shared clonotypes between healthy human individuals. Study observations and caveats: Researchers found naive subsets generally carried larger estimated richness than memory subsets. Some naive CD4 clonotypes, about 5%, turned up in common across a few donors.

A deep-level run was used for the assay. Each subset's genomic DNA was shared equally among a number of immunoSEQ plates. The method was immunoSEQ multiplex PCR; TCRdb's version includes in-frame clones alone and lacks a portion of them. This sample has millions of clones, with 90% to 95% found just once. Germline-derived CDR1 and CDR2 are SGHRS and YFSETQ. Trimming pared 1 base from V and 6 bases from J, leaving 14 bases between. The CDR3 has 15 amino acids. This clone appeared a single time. Its antigen is currently unknown. V usage is TRBV5-1 and J usage is TRBJ2-1; D gene ambiguous. The sample taken for sequencing was naive CD4+ T cells sorted from blood. The subset was: CD45RA+ positively selected. The sequence derives from a man between 18 and 35 years old in good health. DNA of the CDR3: TGCGCCAGCAGCTTGACCGGTCCGGAGATCAATGAGCAGTTCTTC. It codes for CASSLTGPEINEQFF.